Presented here are 14 T cell receptor beta chains from one specimen sequenced in a study of shared clonotypes between healthy human individuals. Assay: immunoSEQ multiplex PCR; the TCRdb copy retains only in-frame clones and omits some. This repertoire shows about 2.3 million clones, less than 95% found once; its top ten account for roughly 0.34%. Sequencing input: naive CD4+ T cells from PBMCs. Subset of the sample: CD45RA+ positively selected. Receptors were obtained from a man aged 18 to 30 in good health. Some clones in this sample may be carry-over from other donors' samples.

The chain joins TRBV7-9 to TRBJ1-2; 7 nucleotides align to TRBD1. In germline, CDR1 is SEHNR, CDR2 FQNEAQ (reference sequence). V lost 5 bases, J lost 1 base, and 10 bases stayed unmatched. This CDR3 is 16 amino acids long. CDR3 in DNA: TGTGCCAGCAGCGCGATAGGGACAGATTTTAACTATGGCTACACCTTC. Protein product: CASSAIGTDFNYGYTF.

V gene TRBV6-1 combines with J gene TRBJ2-5; TRBD2 matches 7 bases. CDR1 is MNHNS, CDR2 SASEGT, per germline. The CDR3 is 16 amino acids. V shed 4 bases and J 2 bases; nucleotides not matched to a gene: 10. The CDR3 DNA is TGTGCCAGCAGTGGGTCTCGACTAGCAGTTCAAGAGACCCAGTACTTC. Encoded protein: CASSGSRLAVQETQYF.

J is TRBJ2-2 and V is TRBV30; D is undetermined. Trimming shortened V by 5 bases and J by 4 bases, and 14 bases separated the two germline ends. CDR1 GTSNPN and CDR2 SVGIG come from the germline V gene (reference sequence). This CDR3 is 14 amino acids long. The CDR3 reads CAWSWQAGTGELFF. CDR3 coding DNA: TGTGCCTGGTCGTGGCAGGCTGGCACCGGGGAGCTGTTTTTT.

In this sample, this clone turned up once. The V and J genes are TRBV7-7 and TRBJ2-3; 8 bases fit TRBD1. V shed 5 bases, J shed 0 bases, and the junction held 4 bases outside the gene matches. The CDR3 length is 15 residues. Per germline, CDR1 SSHAT and CDR2 FNYEAQ (reference sequence). CDR3 loop: CASSRTGTSTDTQYF. CDR3 DNA: TGTGCCAGCAGCCGGACAGGGACTAGCACAGATACGCAGTATTTT.

This clone was picked up a small number of times. The chain is built from TRBV6-6 and TRBJ1-2, with D perhaps TRBD1 (6 bases). The CDR3 runs to 16 residues. V shed 6 bases and J shed 5 bases, with 22 bases lying between them. The germline CDR1 and CDR2 sequences are MNHNY and SVGAGI (reference sequence). CDR3 residues: CASRPPSGAKGYGYTF. The CDR3 DNA is TGTGCCAGCAGGCCCCCGTCGGGGGCGAAGGGGTATGGCTACACCTTC.

The rearrangement uses TRBV6-5 and TRBJ2-1; D gene ambiguous. CDR3 length: 10 residues. Germline CDR1 MNHEY, CDR2 SVGAGI. V dropped 5 bases and J dropped 9 bases, with 5 bases sitting between them. The CDR3 sequence: CASSGSEQFF. In DNA, the CDR3 is TGTGCCAGCAGTGGTAGTGAGCAGTTCTTC.

Concerning this clone: Other DNA sequences in the same sample also yield this CDR3. The V gene is TRBV6-1, the J gene TRBJ1-2; D is unclear. Trimming took 0 bases from V and 5 from J, leaving 4 bases between them. Germline-derived CDR1 and CDR2 are MNHNS and SASEGT. The CDR3 loop spans 12 amino acids. This CDR3 reads CASSEAGYGYTF. The CDR3, as DNA: TGTGCCAGCAGTGAAGCCGGGTATGGCTACACCTTC.

The CDR3 region is CASSYSAGLLGYTF. The CDR3 DNA follows: TGTGCCAGCAGTTACTCTGCGGGACTTCTTGGCTACACCTTC. The V gene is TRBV6-5, the J gene TRBJ1-2; TRBD1 is a possible D gene (5 bases). The V gene lost 0 bases and the J gene lost 7 bases, with 12 bases spanning the gap. CDR1 and CDR2 from the germline V gene are MNHEY and SVGAGI. The CDR3 is 14 residues long.

Concerning this clone: The identical CDR3 is also encoded by other nucleotide sequences in the sample. The CDR3: CASSTGQGDEKLFF. As DNA, the CDR3 is TGCGCCAGCAGCACGGGACAGGGGGACGAAAAACTGTTTTTT. This chain connects TRBV5-1 to TRBJ1-4; 11 nucleotides match TRBD1. The V gene end was trimmed by 4 bases and the J gene end by 8 bases; junction bases not matched to a gene: 4. This CDR3 is built from 14 residues. Looked up from germline, CDR1 is SGHRS and CDR2 is YFSETQ.

The V and J genes are TRBV4-3 and TRBJ2-5, with 9 nucleotides matching TRBD2. Germline V gene lookup returns CDR1 LGHNA and CDR2 YSLEER. The CDR3 spans 15 residues. Trimming cost V 3 bases and J 5 bases; bases outside gene matches: 7. The CDR3 coding sequence is TGCGCCAGCAGCCACCCCGCGGGGGGGCGGGAGACCCAGTACTTC. Protein sequence: CASSHPAGGRETQYF.

The chain uses TRBV29-1 and TRBJ2-1; the match to TRBD1 covers 8 bases. The CDR3 is 16 amino acids. Trimming removed 4 bases from V and 9 bases from J; junction bases left unmatched: 17. The germline V gene encodes CDR1 SQVTM and CDR2 ANQGSEA. The CDR3 sequence: CSVALLTGVRRGEQFF. The CDR3 bases are TGCAGCGTTGCCCTTCTGACAGGGGTCCGGAGAGGTGAGCAGTTCTTC.

As to this clone: Other DNA variants within this sample encode the same CDR3. CDR3 sequence (DNA): TGTGCCAGCAGTGTGGGGCGGGAAAAACTGTTTTTT. Translated: CASSVGREKLFF. The rearrangement joins TRBV28 to TRBJ1-4, with a weak D call TRBD1 (5 bases). CDR1 MDHEN and CDR2 SYDVKM come from the germline V gene. V lost 5 bases to trimming and J lost 8 bases, with 9 bases between them. The length of the CDR3 is 12 residues.

V is TRBV27 and J is TRBJ1-6; TRBD1 is a possible D gene (5 bases). CDR3 size: 15 residues. Per the germline V gene, CDR1 is MNHEY and CDR2 is SMNVEV (reference sequence). Between the trimmed V and J ends, which lost 5 bases and 5 bases, there was a span of 13 bases. CDR3 coding DNA: TGTGCCAGCAGTCCGATGGGGCTGGATAATTCACCCCTCCACTTT. It translates to CASSPMGLDNSPLHF.

This chain links TRBV10-1 with TRBJ2-5; the D gene is possibly TRBD1 (5 bases). Trimming left V 2 bases short and J 4 bases short, with 17 bases between. CDR3 length: 16 amino acids. CDR1 and CDR2 from the germline V gene are WNHNN and SYGVQD (reference sequence). CDR3 sequence (DNA): TGCGCCAGCAGTGAGGGGGCTCCTGGGTTGGGAGAGACCCAGTACTTC. This encodes CASSEGAPGLGETQYF.